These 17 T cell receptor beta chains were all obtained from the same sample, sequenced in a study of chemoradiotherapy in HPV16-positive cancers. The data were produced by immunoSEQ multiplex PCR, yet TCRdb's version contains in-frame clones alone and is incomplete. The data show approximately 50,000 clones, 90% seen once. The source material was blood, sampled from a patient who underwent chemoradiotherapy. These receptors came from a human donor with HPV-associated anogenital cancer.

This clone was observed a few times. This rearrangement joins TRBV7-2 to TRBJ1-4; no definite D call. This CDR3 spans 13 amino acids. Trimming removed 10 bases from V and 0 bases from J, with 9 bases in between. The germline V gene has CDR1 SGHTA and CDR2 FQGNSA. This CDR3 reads CATRVATNEKLFF. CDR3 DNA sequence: TGTGCCACCCGGGTTGCAACTAATGAAAAACTGTTTTTT. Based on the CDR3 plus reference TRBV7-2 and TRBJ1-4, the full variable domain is GAGVSQSPSNKVTEKGKDVELRCDPISGHTALYWYRQSLGQGLEFLIYFQGNSAPDKSGLPSDRFSAERTGGSVSTLTIQRTQQEDSAVYLCATRVATNEKLFFGSGTQLSVL.

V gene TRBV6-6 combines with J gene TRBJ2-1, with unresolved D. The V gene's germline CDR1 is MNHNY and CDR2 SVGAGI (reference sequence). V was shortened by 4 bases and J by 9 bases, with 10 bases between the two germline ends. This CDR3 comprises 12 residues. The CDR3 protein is CASSFKDGEQFF. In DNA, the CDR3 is TGTGCCAGCAGTTTCAAAGATGGTGAGCAGTTCTTC.

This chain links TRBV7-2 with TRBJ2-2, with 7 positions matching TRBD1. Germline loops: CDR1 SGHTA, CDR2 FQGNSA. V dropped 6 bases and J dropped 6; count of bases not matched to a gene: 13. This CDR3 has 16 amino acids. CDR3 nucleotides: TGTGCCAGCAGTCAATCCGGGACAGTGAATGCCGGGGAGCTGTTTTTT. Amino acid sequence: CASSQSGTVNAGELFF.

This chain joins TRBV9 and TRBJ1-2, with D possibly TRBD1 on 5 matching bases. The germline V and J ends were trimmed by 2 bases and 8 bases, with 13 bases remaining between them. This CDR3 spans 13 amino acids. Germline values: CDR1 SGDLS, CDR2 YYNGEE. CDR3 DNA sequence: TGTGCCAGCAGCGTCGGCGAAGGGGCGGGCTACACCTTC. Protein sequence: CASSVGEGAGYTF.

The CDR3 loop is CSVEDPGQGDRAFF. The CDR3 coding sequence is TGCAGCGTTGAAGATCCGGGGCAGGGCGATAGAGCTTTCTTT. This rearrangement joins TRBV29-1 to TRBJ1-1, with D tentatively TRBD1 (5 bases). Germline CDR1 and CDR2: SQVTM and ANQGSEA. V lost 0 bases and J 10 bases, leaving 18 bases between the germline ends. This CDR3 comprises 14 residues.

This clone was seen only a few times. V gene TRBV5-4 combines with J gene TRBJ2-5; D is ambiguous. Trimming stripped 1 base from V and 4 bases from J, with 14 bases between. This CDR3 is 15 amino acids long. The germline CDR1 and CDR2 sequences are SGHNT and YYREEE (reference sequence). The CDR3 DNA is TGTGCCAGCAGCTTGTCCGGGCCTGAGAGAGAGACCCAGTACTTC. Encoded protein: CASSLSGPERETQYF.

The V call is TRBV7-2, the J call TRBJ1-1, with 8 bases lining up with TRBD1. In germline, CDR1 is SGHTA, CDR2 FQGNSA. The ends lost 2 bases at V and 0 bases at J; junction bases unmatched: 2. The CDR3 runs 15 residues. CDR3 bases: TGTGCCAGCAGCTTAAGGACAGGGATGAACACTGAAGCTTTCTTT. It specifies CASSLRTGMNTEAFF.

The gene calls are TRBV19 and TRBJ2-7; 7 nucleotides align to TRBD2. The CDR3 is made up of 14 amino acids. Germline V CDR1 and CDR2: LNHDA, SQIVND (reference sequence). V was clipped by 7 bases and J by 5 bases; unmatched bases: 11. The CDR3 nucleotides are TGTGCCAGTACCCTGGGAGGGAGCGAACACGAGCAGTACTTC. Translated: CASTLGGSEHEQYF. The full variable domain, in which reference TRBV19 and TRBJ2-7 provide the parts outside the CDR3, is DGGITQSPKYLFRKEGQNVTLSCEQNLNHDAMYWYRQDPGQGLRLIYYSQIVNDFQKGDIAEGYSVSREKKESFPLTVTSAQKNPTAFYLCASTLGGSEHEQYFGPGTRLTVT.

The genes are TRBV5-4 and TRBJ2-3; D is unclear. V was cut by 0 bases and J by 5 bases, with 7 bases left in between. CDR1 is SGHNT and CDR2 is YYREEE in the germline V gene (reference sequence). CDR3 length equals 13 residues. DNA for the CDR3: TGTGCCAGCAGCTTGGCCTGGGGAGATACGCAGTATTTT. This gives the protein CASSLAWGDTQYF.

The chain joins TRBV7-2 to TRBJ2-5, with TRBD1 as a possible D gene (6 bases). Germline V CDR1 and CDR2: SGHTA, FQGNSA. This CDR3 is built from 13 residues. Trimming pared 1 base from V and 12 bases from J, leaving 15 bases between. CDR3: CASSLDPGDQKYF. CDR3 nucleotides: TGTGCCAGCAGCTTAGATCCAGGGGACCAAAAGTACTTC. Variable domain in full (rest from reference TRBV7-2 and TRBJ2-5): GAGVSQSPSNKVTEKGKDVELRCDPISGHTALYWYRQSLGQGLEFLIYFQGNSAPDKSGLPSDRFSAERTGGSVSTLTIQRTQQEDSAVYLCASSLDPGDQKYFGPGTRLLVL.

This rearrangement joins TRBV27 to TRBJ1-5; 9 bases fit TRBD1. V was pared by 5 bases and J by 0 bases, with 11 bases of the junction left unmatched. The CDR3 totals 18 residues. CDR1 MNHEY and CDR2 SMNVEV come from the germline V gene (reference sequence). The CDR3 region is CASSQALTGGISNQPQHF. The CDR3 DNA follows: TGTGCCAGCAGTCAAGCACTGACAGGGGGGATTAGCAATCAGCCCCAGCATTTT.

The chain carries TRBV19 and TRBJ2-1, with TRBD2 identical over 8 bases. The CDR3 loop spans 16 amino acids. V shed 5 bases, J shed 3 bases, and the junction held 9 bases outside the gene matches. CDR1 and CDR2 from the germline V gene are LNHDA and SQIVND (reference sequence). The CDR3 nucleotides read TGTGCCAGTAGTGGGGAGCGGGAGACTTACTACAATGAGCAGTTCTTC. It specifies CASSGERETYYNEQFF.

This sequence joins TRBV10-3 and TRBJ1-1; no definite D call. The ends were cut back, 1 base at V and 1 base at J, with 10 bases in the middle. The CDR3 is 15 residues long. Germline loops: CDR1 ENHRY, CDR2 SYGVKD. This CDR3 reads CAISEYQVGNTEAFF. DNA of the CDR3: TGTGCCATCAGTGAGTACCAGGTAGGGAACACTGAAGCTTTCTTT.

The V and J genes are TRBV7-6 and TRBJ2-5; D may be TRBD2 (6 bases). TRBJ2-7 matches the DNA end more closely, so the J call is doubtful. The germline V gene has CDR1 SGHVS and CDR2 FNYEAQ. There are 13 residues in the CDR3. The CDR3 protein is CASSLRERSEQYF. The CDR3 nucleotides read TGTGCCAGCAGCTTACGGGAGAGGAGCGAGCAGTACTTC.

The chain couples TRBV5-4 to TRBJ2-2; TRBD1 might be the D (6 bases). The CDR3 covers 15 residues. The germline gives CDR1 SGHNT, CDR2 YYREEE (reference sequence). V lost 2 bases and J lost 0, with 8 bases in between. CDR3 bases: TGTGCCAGCAGCTTACAGGGTGCGAACACCGGGGAGCTGTTTTTT. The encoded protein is CASSLQGANTGELFF.

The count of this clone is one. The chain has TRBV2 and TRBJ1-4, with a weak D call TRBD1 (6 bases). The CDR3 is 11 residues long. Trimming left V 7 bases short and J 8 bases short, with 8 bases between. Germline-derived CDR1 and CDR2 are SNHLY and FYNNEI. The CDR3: CASTGQEKLFF. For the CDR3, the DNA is TGTGCCAGCACAGGACAGGAAAAACTGTTTTTT. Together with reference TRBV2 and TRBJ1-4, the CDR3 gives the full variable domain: EPEVTQTPSHQVTQMGQEVILRCVPISNHLYFYWYRQILGQKVEFLVSFYNNEISEKSEIFDDQFSVERPDGSNFTLKIRSTKLEDSAMYFCASTGQEKLFFGSGTQLSVL.

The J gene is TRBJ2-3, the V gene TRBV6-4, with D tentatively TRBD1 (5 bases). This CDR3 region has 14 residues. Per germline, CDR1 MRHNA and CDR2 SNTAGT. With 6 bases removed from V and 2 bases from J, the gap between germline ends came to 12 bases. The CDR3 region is CASRKDILTDTQYF. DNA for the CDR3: TGTGCCAGCAGGAAGGACATCCTCACAGATACGCAGTATTTT.